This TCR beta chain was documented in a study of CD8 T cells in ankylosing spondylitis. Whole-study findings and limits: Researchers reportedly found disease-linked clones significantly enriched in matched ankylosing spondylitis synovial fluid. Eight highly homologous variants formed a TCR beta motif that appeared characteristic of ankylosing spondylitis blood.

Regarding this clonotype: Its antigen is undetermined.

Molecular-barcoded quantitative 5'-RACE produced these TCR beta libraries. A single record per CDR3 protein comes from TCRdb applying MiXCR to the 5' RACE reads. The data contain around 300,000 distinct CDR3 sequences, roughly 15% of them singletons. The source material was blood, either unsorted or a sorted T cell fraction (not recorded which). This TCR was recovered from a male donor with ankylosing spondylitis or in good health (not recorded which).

The CDR3 spells CASSPRRTSGSNYEQYF. The CDR3 DNA reads as TGTGCCAGCAGCCCCCGACGGACTAGCGGGAGTAACTACGAGCAGTACTTC. V is TRBV7-7 and J is TRBJ2-7, with 13 nucleotides matching TRBD2. J gave up 3 bases and V 5 bases, and 10 bases lay outside the gene matches. The CDR3 runs 17 residues. Looked up from germline, CDR1 is SSHAT and CDR2 is FNYEAQ (reference sequence).